This passage covers 8 T cell receptor beta chains from one sample sequenced in a study of blood T cells in healthy people across ages. The second PCR ran roughly 7 to 12 cycles with a sample-barcoded 5' primer and J-beta primers. TCRdb re-derived calls from the 5' RACE reads in MiXCR, one entry per CDR3 protein. The sample holds hundreds of thousands of distinct CDR3 sequences; around 24% are singletons and the top ten take 7.5% to 9%. A further study also used this sample, focusing on T cells of mothers and their children.

Sequences were obtained from blood. These receptors were taken from a boy between 10 and 17 years old in good health.

The chain is built from TRBV10-3 and TRBJ2-5; 8 positions match TRBD1. The DNA end lines up better with TRBJ2-7; the J call may be wrong. The CDR3 is 14 amino acids. Germline V gene sequence: CDR1 ENHRY, CDR2 SYGVKD. Here the CDR3 DNA reads TGTGCCACCACAAGAGGACAGGGTTTGTACGAGCAGTACTTC. It translates to CATTRGQGLYEQYF.

V gene TRBV11-2 combines with J gene TRBJ2-1; a weak D match, TRBD2 (5 bases). V was shortened by 5 bases and J by 2 bases, with 22 bases between the two germline ends. CDR3 size: 18 residues. CDR1 is SGHAT and CDR2 is FQNNGV in the germline V gene. The CDR3 reads CASSPTLLRGRAYNEQFF. The CDR3 DNA follows: TGTGCCAGCAGCCCTACCCTCCTTCGTGGGAGAGCCTACAATGAGCAGTTCTTC.

This rearrangement joins TRBV7-9 to TRBJ1-4; D gene unclear. V lost 6 bases and J 7 bases, leaving 6 bases between the germline ends. The CDR3 consists of 11 residues. Looked up from germline, CDR1 is SEHNR and CDR2 is FQNEAQ (reference sequence). CDR3 sequence: CASRTGEKLFF. Written as DNA, the CDR3 is TGTGCCAGCAGAACGGGTGAAAAACTGTTTTTT.

This clonotype was observed a few times. The J gene is TRBJ2-3, the V gene TRBV4-3, with 14 bases fitting TRBD2. Germline CDR1 is LGHNA and CDR2 is YSLEER. The length of the CDR3 is 15 residues. V lost 4 bases to trimming and J lost 5 bases; unmatched junction nucleotides: 2. The CDR3 coding sequence is TGCGCCAGCAGCCGGACTAGCGGGGGGAAAGATACGCAGTATTTT. Amino acids: CASSRTSGGKDTQYF.

The table lists this clonotype with a few counts. The rearrangement uses TRBV4-1 and TRBJ1-2; D is unresolved. CDR3 length: 14 residues. Germline values: CDR1 MGHRA, CDR2 YSYEKL. Trimming took 1 base from V and 4 from J, leaving 10 bases between them. Here the CDR3 reads CASSQVGGGYGYTF. The CDR3 coding sequence is TGCGCCAGCAGCCAAGTAGGCGGCGGCTATGGCTACACCTTC.

This clonotype was found many times. The rearrangement uses TRBV7-2 and TRBJ2-7; no reliable D call. Germline V gene data show CDR1 as SGHTA and CDR2 as FQGNSA. Trimming left V 3 bases short and J 4 bases short, with 10 bases between. The CDR3 consists of 13 residues. CDR3: CASSFGPTYEQYF. The CDR3 DNA sequence: TGTGCCAGCAGCTTTGGTCCGACGTACGAGCAGTACTTC.

This chain links TRBV6-1 with TRBJ2-3, with D maybe TRBD1 (6 bases). From germline, CDR1 is MNHNS and CDR2 SASEGT. V gave up 6 bases and J gave up 0 bases, with 13 bases separating them. This CDR3 spans 15 amino acids. The CDR3 coding sequence is TGTGCCAGCAGCAGGGGCGAGGGTAGCACAGATACGCAGTATTTT. This encodes CASSRGEGSTDTQYF.

This clonotype has a handful of counts. The junction departs from the called germline gene at one end, perhaps through a read error. This chain joins TRBV7-2 and TRBJ2-2, with 8 bases lining up with TRBD1. CDR1 SGHTA and CDR2 FQGNSA come from the germline V gene. The CDR3 is 13 residues long. In DNA, the CDR3 is TGTGCCCCGAGGACAGGGAACGCCGGGGAGCTGTTTTTT. Its protein is CAPRTGNAGELFF.